This T cell receptor beta chain was sequenced in a study of spatial heterogeneity in lung cancer. This clonotype showed up many times. V trimming: 7 bases; J trimming: 3 bases; junction bases outside the gene matches: 12. Germline V CDR1 and CDR2: MNHEY, SVGEGT. The CDR3 sequence is 15 residues long. On each TCR cDNA molecule, a unique molecular identifier was present. One entry per CDR3 protein results from TCRdb running MiXCR on the 5' RACE reads. The sample lists 10,000 to 15,000 distinct CDR3 sequences; 15% to 20% were seen once. The time point is: sample taken at primary tumor resection. Whole RNA, which was extracted from tumor, nontumor lung tissue or frozen PBMC, was sequenced without any cell sorting.

The sample consisted of PBMCs, taken at surgery. J is TRBJ2-7 and V is TRBV6-2 or TRBV6-3, with 7 bases lining up with TRBD1. The receptor was derived from a male donor with early-stage non-small cell lung cancer. The CDR3 here is CASTNRQGGYYEQYF. The CDR3, as DNA: TGTGCCAGCACCAACCGACAGGGCGGGTACTACGAGCAGTACTTC.